These 29 T cell receptor beta chains share one sample of origin, sequenced in a study of breast tumors, draining lymph nodes, adjacent tissues. Samples came from axillary lymph nodes draining the breast cancer. One entry per CDR3 protein results from TCRdb running MiXCR on the multiplex PCR reads. Of about 270,000 distinct CDR3 sequences in the sample, around 30% were seen once. The sample comprised axillary lymph node tissue. Receptors originate from a female donor with breast cancer. Some clones in this sample may be carry-over from other donors' samples.

There are many counts of this clonotype. The chain is built from TRBV7-2 and TRBJ2-2; D is ambiguous. With 2 bases removed from V and 13 bases from J, the gap between germline ends came to 26 bases. CDR1 and CDR2 (germline): SGHTA, FQGNSA. This CDR3 has 17 amino acids. DNA of the CDR3: TGTGCCAGCAGCTTATCCAGTCCCCCCCGCCCCGTTCGGAGGCTGTTTTTT. Amino acids: CASSLSSPPRPVRRLFF.

In the case of this clonotype: This may come from a read error, since a much larger clone is one base off. J is TRBJ2-2 and V is TRBV13; D is ambiguous. V was clipped by 6 bases and J by 2 bases, with 10 bases between them. This CDR3 is 14 amino acids long. Germline V gene data show CDR1 as PRHDT and CDR2 as FYEKMQ (reference sequence). The CDR3 sequence is CASRPALNTGELFF. CDR3 sequence (DNA): TGTGCCAGCAGGCCTGCTCTTAACACCGGGGAGCTGTTTTTT.

This clonotype came up many times. The chain employs TRBV2 and TRBJ2-3; 7 positions match TRBD2. CDR1 and CDR2 (germline): SNHLY, FYNNEI. V was clipped by 4 bases and J by 9 bases; unmatched bases: 1. The CDR3 totals 11 residues. CDR3 residues: CASSGTRTQYF. The CDR3 DNA reads TGTGCCAGCAGTGGGACTAGAACGCAGTATTTT.

The gene calls are TRBV5-6 and TRBJ2-1, with 14 bases lining up with TRBD2. V lost 0 bases, J lost 0 bases, and 2 bases stayed unmatched. The germline CDR1 and CDR2 sequences are SGHDT and YYEEEE. The length of the CDR3 is 18 residues. The CDR3 DNA sequence: TGTGCCAGCAGCTTGGGACTAGCGGGAGGGCTCTCCTACAATGAGCAGTTCTTC. Translating it yields CASSLGLAGGLSYNEQFF.

Comments on this clonotype: This is likely a read error, given that the CDR3 carries no conserved phenylalanine or tryptophan at its end. The gene calls are TRBV10-3 and TRBJ2-5; D remains ambiguous. CDR1 and CDR2 (germline): ENHRY, SYGVKD. The CDR3 loop spans 14 amino acids. V lost 8 bases and J 0 bases, leaving 13 bases between the germline ends. The CDR3 region has the DNA TGTGCCATCGGGTTGGATAAAGACCAAGAGACCCAGTACTCC. This codes for CAIGLDKDQETQYS.

This clonotype was counted many times. V is TRBV6-4 and J is TRBJ1-6; 10 bases agree with TRBD1. CDR3 length: 14 amino acids. The V and J ends lost 7 bases and 10 bases, in that order; junction bases with no gene match: 7. In germline, CDR1 is MRHNA, CDR2 SNTAGT. The CDR3 region has the DNA TGTGCCAGCAAAAAGGGACAGGGGAACTCACCCCTCCACTTT. Translating gives CASKKGQGNSPLHF.

Ten or more counts support this clonotype. The chain uses TRBV9 and TRBJ2-1; D uncertain. Deletions cut 0 bases from V and 7 bases from J, with 8 bases between. Per the germline V gene, CDR1 is SGDLS and CDR2 is YYNGEE. The CDR3 runs 13 residues. The CDR3 DNA is TGTGCCAGCAGCGTAGACACCGAGAATGAGCAGTTCTTC. Its protein product is CASSVDTENEQFF.

The chain couples TRBV11-3 to TRBJ1-4, with D hard to call. Trimming removed 6 bases from V and 8 bases from J, with 22 bases in between. The CDR3 runs to 16 residues. Per the germline V gene, CDR1 is SGHNT and CDR2 is YENEEA. CDR3: CASSFNFGWSDEKLFF. The CDR3, as DNA: TGTGCCAGCAGTTTCAACTTCGGGTGGTCAGACGAAAAACTGTTTTTT.

This clonotype occurred many times. The chain carries TRBV20-1 and TRBJ2-2, with D tentatively TRBD1 (6 bases). Between the trimmed V and J ends, which lost 5 bases and 0 bases, there was a span of 16 bases. Germline V lookup: CDR1 DFQATT, CDR2 SNEGSKA (reference sequence). CDR3 length equals 16 residues. The CDR3: CSALIDRPANTGELFF. CDR3 bases: TGCAGTGCTTTGATTGACAGGCCCGCGAACACCGGGGAGCTGTTTTTT.

This clonotype was detected ten times or more. The chain is built from TRBV12-3 or TRBV12-4 and TRBJ2-7; 10 nucleotides align to TRBD2. The trim removed 8 bases at V and 3 bases at J, leaving 7 bases unmatched. The CDR3 loop spans 14 amino acids. CDR3 loop: CASALASGSYEQYF. CDR3 in DNA: TGTGCCAGCGCGTTAGCTAGCGGGAGCTACGAGCAGTACTTC.

There are many counts of this clonotype. The chain recombines TRBV7-2 with TRBJ2-5; 7 bases align to TRBD1. This CDR3 has 15 residues. Trimming at V came to 5 bases and at J to 1 base, leaving 7 bases not matched to a gene. Germline assignment: CDR1 SGHTA and CDR2 FQGNSA. CDR3 in DNA: TGTGCCAGCAGCCCAGGGGACAGATTCCAAGAGACCCAGTACTTC. This translates into CASSPGDRFQETQYF.

At least ten counts were recorded for this clonotype. The chain has TRBV20-1 and TRBJ2-3; 7 bases are a match to TRBD2. This CDR3 is built from 15 residues. V gave up 1 base and J gave up 2 bases; unmatched junction bases: 6. Germline V gives CDR1 DFQATT, CDR2 SNEGSKA (reference sequence). Here the CDR3 reads CSARVSSGTTDTQYF. As DNA, the CDR3 is TGCAGTGCTAGAGTGTCTAGCGGAACCACAGATACGCAGTATTTT.

Concerning this clonotype: A much larger clone sits a single nucleotide away, making a read error possible. The V and J genes are TRBV14 and TRBJ2-1; D ambiguous. Between the trimmed V and J ends, which lost 0 bases and 2 bases, there was a span of 11 bases. The CDR3 extends over 16 amino acids. The germline V gene encodes CDR1 SGHDN and CDR2 FVKESK. The CDR3 DNA sequence: TGTGCCAGCAGCCAAGATTGGCGGAGCCCCTACAATGAGCAGTTCTTC. Translation: CASSQDWRSPYNEQFF.

This sequence joins TRBV6-2 or TRBV6-3 and TRBJ1-5; unclear D gene. Trimming removed 5 bases from V and 4 bases from J, with 15 bases in between. The CDR3 totals 15 residues. Looked up from germline, CDR1 is MNHEY and CDR2 is SVGEGT. This CDR3 is CASSRPAPANQPQHF. The CDR3 nucleotides read TGTGCCAGCAGTCGTCCTGCACCCGCTAATCAGCCCCAGCATTTT.

About this clonotype: The junction shows a germline mismatch at one end, possibly a read error. This CDR3 reads CASSPGQGYEQFF. CDR3 DNA sequence: TGTGCCAGCAGCCCCGGACAGGGGTACGAGCAGTTCTTT. V gene TRBV11-2 combines with J gene TRBJ2-1; 9 bases are a match to TRBD1. The CDR3 is made up of 13 amino acids. CDR1 SGHAT and CDR2 FQNNGV come from the germline V gene.

Points on this clonotype: An end of the junction differs from the germline gene, which may be a read error. The rearrangement uses TRBV4-3 and TRBJ2-1; D may be TRBD2 (6 bases). Germline V gene lookup returns CDR1 LGHNA and CDR2 YSLEER. The CDR3 length is 15 residues. The CDR3, as DNA: TGCGCCGGCAGCCAAGTTCCGGGAGACTGCAATGAGCAGTTCTTC. It codes for CAGSQVPGDCNEQFF.

This clonotype was seen only a few times. The chain joins TRBV6-4 to TRBJ2-1, with 10 bases that match TRBD2. The junction had 17 bases not matched to a gene; V was cut back by 5 bases and J by 10 bases. CDR3 length: 17 residues. CDR1 MRHNA and CDR2 SNTAGT come from the germline V gene. CDR3 in amino acids: CASSPRSGLAIGGEQFF. CDR3 nucleotides: TGTGCCAGCAGTCCCCGGTCGGGACTAGCGATAGGGGGGGAGCAGTTCTTC.

In the case of this clonotype: Possible read error: a much larger clone is one base away. The chain combines TRBV6-1 with TRBJ2-3; D uncertain. The V gene lost 7 bases and the J gene lost 6 bases, with 23 bases spanning the gap. The CDR3 extends over 16 amino acids. Germline CDR1 reads MNHNS; CDR2 reads SASEGT. DNA for the CDR3: TGTGCCAGCATAGAGTTGGTCTATCATGTTGGGGATACGCAGTATTTT. It translates to CASIELVYHVGDTQYF.

The V and J genes are TRBV30 and TRBJ2-7; tentatively, D is TRBD1 (5 bases). The germline V gene has CDR1 GTSNPN and CDR2 SVGIG (reference sequence). Trimming removed 1 base at V and 5 bases at J, with 15 bases between. This CDR3 has 14 residues. In nucleotides, the CDR3 is TGTGCCTGGAGTGGCGACAGTCCGACAAACGAGCAGTACTTC. It codes for CAWSGDSPTNEQYF.

This clonotype was recorded many times. The chain combines TRBV20-1 with TRBJ1-3, with TRBD1 matching over 8 bases. Trimming removed 6 bases from V and 0 bases from J; junction bases left unmatched: 13. The CDR3 spans 17 residues. Germline V gene data show CDR1 as DFQATT and CDR2 as SNEGSKA (reference sequence). The CDR3 reads CSASPGTGLGSGNTIYF. CDR3 coding DNA: TGCAGTGCCAGTCCCGGGACAGGTTTAGGCTCTGGAAACACCATATATTTT.

This clonotype has a count of ten or more. V usage is TRBV7-2 and J usage is TRBJ2-3; D is uncertain. This CDR3 contains 13 residues. Germline V CDR1 and CDR2: SGHTA, FQGNSA. Trimming removed 2 bases at V and 2 bases at J, with 5 bases between. The CDR3 spells CASSLYDTDTQYF. CDR3 nucleotides: TGTGCCAGCAGCTTATACGACACAGATACGCAGTATTTT.

The V and J genes are TRBV28 and TRBJ2-3; 7 bases align to TRBD2. The junction had 3 bases not matched to a gene; V was cut back by 5 bases and J by 7 bases. The germline gives CDR1 MDHEN, CDR2 SYDVKM. The CDR3 runs to 12 residues. CDR3 region: CASSGTTHTQYF. Here the CDR3 DNA reads TGTGCCAGCAGTGGGACTACTCATACGCAGTATTTT.

This clonotype was recorded at least ten times. The chain has TRBV15 and TRBJ2-7, with TRBD2 matching 10 bases. The CDR3 has 21 amino acids. V shed 4 bases, J shed 1 base, and the junction held 22 bases outside the gene matches. Germline CDR1 reads LNHNV; CDR2 reads YYDKDF (reference sequence). CDR3 protein: CATSTGQLAGRSGRDSYEQYF. Here the CDR3 DNA reads TGTGCCACCAGCACGGGACAGCTAGCGGGGAGGAGCGGGAGGGATTCCTACGAGCAGTACTTC.

There are a few counts of this clonotype. The CDR3 sequence: CASSPGPPGSYEQYF. In nucleotides, the CDR3 is TGTGCCAGTAGTCCCGGTCCCCCAGGCTCCTACGAGCAGTACTTC. The rearrangement joins TRBV19 to TRBJ2-7; no definite D call. The V end was cut by 5 bases, the J end by 0 bases, with 14 bases between. Germline CDR1 is LNHDA and CDR2 is SQIVND (reference sequence). The CDR3 covers 15 residues.

In this sample, this clonotype turned up many times. J is TRBJ1-4 and V is TRBV13, with D perhaps matching TRBD1 (6 bases). Trimming took off 1 base at V and 7 bases at J, with 7 bases between the two ends. This CDR3 has 13 residues. Germline CDR1 PRHDT, CDR2 FYEKMQ (reference sequence). CDR3: CASSLEGGEKLFF. For the CDR3, the DNA is TGTGCCAGCAGCTTAGAAGGGGGTGAAAAACTGTTTTTT.

This clonotype was detected many times. This chain uses TRBV11-2 with TRBJ2-7, with D perhaps assigned TRBD1 or TRBD2 (5 bases each). Between the trimmed V and J ends, which lost 1 base and 7 bases, there was a span of 11 bases. The CDR3 totals 13 residues. Germline assignment: CDR1 SGHAT and CDR2 FQNNGV. CDR3 amino acids: CASSLGGREEQYF. Written as DNA, the CDR3 is TGTGCCAGCAGCTTAGGGGGACGAGAAGAGCAGTACTTC.

The rearrangement joins TRBV27 to TRBJ2-1; no reliable D call. Trimming cost V 3 bases and J 0 bases, with 9 bases left between them. The CDR3 consists of 15 residues. Germline CDR1 MNHEY, CDR2 SMNVEV (reference sequence). The CDR3 sequence is CASSFDTYSYNEQFF. CDR3 coding DNA: TGTGCCAGCAGTTTCGACACCTACTCCTACAATGAGCAGTTCTTC.

This chain connects TRBV18 to TRBJ1-5; D is unclear. The CDR3 extends over 16 amino acids. V shed 3 bases and J shed 2 bases, with 14 bases lying between them. Germline V gene data show CDR1 as KGHSH and CDR2 as LQKENI. The CDR3 protein is CASSPAGPFGNQPQHF. The CDR3 DNA is TGTGCCAGCTCACCGGCCGGGCCCTTTGGCAATCAGCCCCAGCATTTT.

This clonotype came up many times. The chain employs TRBV4-3 and TRBJ2-6, with 7 bases lining up with TRBD1. CDR3 length: 14 residues. Trimming cost V 6 bases and J 2 bases; bases outside gene matches: 1. The germline V gene has CDR1 LGHNA and CDR2 YSLEER. CDR3 region: CASSQGAGANVLTF. CDR3 DNA: TGCGCCAGCAGTCAGGGGGCTGGGGCCAACGTCCTGACTTTC.